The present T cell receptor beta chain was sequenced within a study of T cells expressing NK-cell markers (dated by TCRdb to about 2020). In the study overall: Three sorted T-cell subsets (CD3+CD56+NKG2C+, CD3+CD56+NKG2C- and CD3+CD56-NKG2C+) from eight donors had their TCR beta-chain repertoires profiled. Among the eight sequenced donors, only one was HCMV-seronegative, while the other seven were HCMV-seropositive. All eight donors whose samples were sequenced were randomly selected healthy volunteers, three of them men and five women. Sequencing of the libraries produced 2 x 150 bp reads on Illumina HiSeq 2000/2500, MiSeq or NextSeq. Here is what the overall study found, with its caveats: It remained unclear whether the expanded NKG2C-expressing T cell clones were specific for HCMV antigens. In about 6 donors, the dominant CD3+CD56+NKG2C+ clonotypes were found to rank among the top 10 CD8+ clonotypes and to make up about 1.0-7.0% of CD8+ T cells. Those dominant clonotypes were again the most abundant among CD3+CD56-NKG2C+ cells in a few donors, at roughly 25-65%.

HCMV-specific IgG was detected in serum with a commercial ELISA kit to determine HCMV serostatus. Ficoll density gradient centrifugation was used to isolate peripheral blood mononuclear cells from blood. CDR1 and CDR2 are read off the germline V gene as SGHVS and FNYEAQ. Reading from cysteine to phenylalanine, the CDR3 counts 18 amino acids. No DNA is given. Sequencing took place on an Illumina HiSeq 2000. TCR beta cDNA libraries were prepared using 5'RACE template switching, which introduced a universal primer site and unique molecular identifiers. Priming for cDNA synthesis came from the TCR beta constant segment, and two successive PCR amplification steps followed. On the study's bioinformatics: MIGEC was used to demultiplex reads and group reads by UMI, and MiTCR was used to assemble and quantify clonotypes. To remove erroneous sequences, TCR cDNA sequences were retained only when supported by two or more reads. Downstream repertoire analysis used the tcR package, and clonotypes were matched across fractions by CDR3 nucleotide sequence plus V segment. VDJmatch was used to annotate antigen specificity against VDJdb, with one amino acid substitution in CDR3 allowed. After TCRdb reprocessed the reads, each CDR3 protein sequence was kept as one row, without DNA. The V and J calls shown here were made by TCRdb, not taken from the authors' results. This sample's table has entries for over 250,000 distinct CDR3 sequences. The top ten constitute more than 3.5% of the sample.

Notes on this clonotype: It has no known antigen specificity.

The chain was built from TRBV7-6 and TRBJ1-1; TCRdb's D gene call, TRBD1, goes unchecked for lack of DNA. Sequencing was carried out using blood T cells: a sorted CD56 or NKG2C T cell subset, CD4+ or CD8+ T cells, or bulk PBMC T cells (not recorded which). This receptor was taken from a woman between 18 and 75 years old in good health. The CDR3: CASSHHPNLQGRSPEAFF.